This is a list of T cell receptor beta chains from one sample in a study of cytomegalovirus exposure and HLA in healthy donors. Here immunoSEQ multiplex PCR was the method, and the copy in TCRdb shows in-frame clones only, minus some. Altogether approximately 93,000 clones are present, about four fifths being singletons, with the ten largest covering approximately 3.6%. Sequencing was done on a sample of PBMCs. Every receptor here comes from a woman aged 40 to 50 in good health and CMV-seronegative. Each CDR3 is given with its conserved first and last residue. The D gene is left open where the match is weak. For some rows the clone size is stated as once, few or many, or as a class when expanded; others skip it.

.	TRBV6-6	TRBJ1-2	.	CASSYSQDTRGGYTF	TGTGCCAGCAGTTACTCTCAGGATACAAGGGGCGGCTACACCTTC
.	TRBV7-3	TRBJ2-3	.	CASSFNRGTDTQYF	TGTGCCAGCAGCTTCAACAGGGGCACAGATACGCAGTATTTT
.	TRBV6-5	TRBJ1-2	.	CASSRTADGYTF	TGTGCCAGCAGCCGGACAGCTGATGGCTACACCTTC
.	TRBV29-1	TRBJ1-1	.	CSGGTANTEAFF	TGCAGCGGCGGGACGGCGAACACTGAAGCTTTCTTT
.	TRBV5-4	TRBJ1-1	.	CASSSGEGGEAFF	TGTGCCAGCAGCTCCGGTGAAGGAGGTGAAGCTTTCTTT
.	TRBV6-5	TRBJ2-2	.	CASSETLSGELFF	TGTGCCAGCAGTGAAACTTTATCCGGGGAGCTGTTTTTT
.	TRBV29-1	TRBJ1-1	TRBD1	CSASAGTGGTEAFF	TGCAGCGCCTCGGCCGGGACAGGGGGCACTGAAGCTTTCTTT
.	TRBV5-1	TRBJ1-2	TRBD1	CASSPGTVYGYTF	TGCGCCAGCAGCCCCGGGACAGTCTATGGCTACACCTTC
.	TRBV30	TRBJ2-7	.	CAWSLRYEQYF	TGTGCCTGGAGTCTGAGGTACGAGCAGTACTTC
.	TRBV15	TRBJ1-5	TRBD1	CATSRGQGANQPQHF	TGTGCCACCAGCAGGGGACAGGGGGCAAATCAGCCCCAGCATTTT
once	TRBV6-6	TRBJ1-6	.	CASTLTSPDNSPLHF	TGTGCCAGCACCCTCACATCCCCCGATAATTCACCCCTCCACTTT
.	TRBV7-9	TRBJ1-6	TRBD1	CASSSGQDSSPLHF	TGTGCCAGCAGCTCCGGACAGGACAGCTCACCCCTCCACTTT
.	TRBV11-2	TRBJ2-3	TRBD2	CASSGGTRDPTDTQYF	TGTGCCAGCAGCGGAGGGACTAGGGACCCCACAGATACGCAGTATTTT
.	TRBV5-1	TRBJ2-1	.	CASSLEGGSYNEQFF	TGCGCCAGCAGCTTGGAAGGGGGCTCCTACAATGAGCAGTTCTTC
.	TRBV28	TRBJ1-2	TRBD1	CASSSAGQGHYGYTF	TGTGCCAGCAGTTCCGCGGGACAGGGCCACTATGGCTACACCTTC
.	TRBV2	TRBJ1-5	TRBD1	CASSEVDRDQPQHF	TGTGCCAGCAGCGAGGTCGACAGGGATCAGCCCCAGCATTTT
.	TRBV25-1	TRBJ2-1	TRBD2	CASKGTLGTSGASQEQFF	TGTGCCAGCAAGGGGACCCTCGGGACTAGCGGGGCTAGTCAAGAGCAGTTCTTC
.	TRBV14	TRBJ2-1	.	CASSQAMIFYNEQFF	TGTGCCAGCAGCCAGGCCATGATCTTTTACAATGAGCAGTTCTTC
.	TRBV5-1	TRBJ2-5	TRBD2	CASSLSGGGWSQETQYF	TGCGCCAGCAGCCTGAGCGGGGGCGGCTGGTCGCAAGAGACCCAGTACTTC
.	TRBV7-2	TRBJ2-7	TRBD1	CASSLKQGSYEQYF	TGTGCCAGCAGCTTAAAACAGGGGAGCTACGAGCAGTACTTC
.	TRBV7-2	TRBJ1-1	.	CASSRGGTEAFF	TGTGCCAGCAGCAGGGGGGGGACTGAAGCTTTCTTT
.	TRBV5-1	TRBJ2-2	.	CASSFFAGDTGELFF	TGCGCCAGCAGCTTCTTCGCAGGGGACACCGGGGAGCTGTTTTTT
few	TRBV18	TRBJ2-1	.	CASSPRGGAIYNEQFF	TGTGCCAGCTCACCACGTGGGGGGGCAATCTACAATGAGCAGTTCTTC
once	TRBV30	TRBJ1-5	.	CAWSLGSGRGNQPQHF	TGTGCCTGGAGTCTAGGAAGCGGACGGGGCAATCAGCCCCAGCATTTT
.	TRBV30	TRBJ1-6	.	CAWRGLGAYNSPLHF	TGTGCCTGGAGGGGACTGGGGGCCTATAATTCACCCCTCCACTTT
.	TRBV18	TRBJ1-5	.	CASSPPSVNQPQHF	TGTGCCAGCTCACCACCGAGTGTTAATCAGCCCCAGCATTTT
.	TRBV6-5	TRBJ1-1	.	CASSENRGWTEAFF	TGTGCCAGCAGTGAAAATCGGGGATGGACTGAAGCTTTCTTT
.	TRBV9	TRBJ1-3	.	CASSVGLTNTIYF	TGTGCCAGCAGCGTAGGGCTCACGAACACCATATATTTT
medium-sized	TRBV5-4	TRBJ2-5	TRBD1	CASRYRDREETQYF	TGTGCCAGCAGATACAGAGACAGGGAAGAGACCCAGTACTTC
.	TRBV5-1	TRBJ1-2	.	CASSTDTRPYGYTF	TGCGCCAGCAGCACGGACACCCGCCCCTATGGCTACACCTTC
.	TRBV9	TRBJ1-2	.	CASSGAGDGYTF	TGTGCCAGCAGCGGGGCAGGGGATGGCTACACCTTC
once	TRBV30	TRBJ1-5	TRBD1	CAWSVGRGRQPQHF	TGTGCCTGGAGTGTAGGCAGGGGGCGTCAGCCCCAGCATTTT
.	TRBV5-4	TRBJ2-2	TRBD1	CASSGPGQGRSGELFF	TGTGCCAGCAGCGGCCCGGGACAGGGCAGATCCGGGGAGCTGTTTTTT
.	TRBV13	TRBJ2-6	.	CASSPRAGANVLTF	TGTGCCAGCAGCCCCCGAGCTGGGGCCAACGTCCTGACTTTC
.	TRBV18	TRBJ2-7	TRBD1	CASSPSTGTSYEQYF	TGTGCCAGCTCACCTTCGACAGGGACCTCCTACGAGCAGTACTTC
.	TRBV11-1	TRBJ2-1	TRBD2	CASSSNSGGYNEQFF	TGTGCCAGCAGCTCGAATAGCGGGGGTTACAATGAGCAGTTCTTC
.	TRBV5-4	TRBJ2-7	TRBD1	CASSAPGQSSYEQYF	TGTGCCAGCAGCGCCCCGGGACAGAGCTCCTACGAGCAGTACTTC
.	TRBV7-7	TRBJ1-2	.	CASSLVPGSIYGYTF	TGTGCTAGCAGCTTAGTCCCTGGTAGTATTTATGGCTACACCTTC
.	TRBV5-4	TRBJ2-5	TRBD1	CASSTRTGEETQYF	TGTGCCAGCAGTACTCGGACAGGGGAAGAGACCCAGTACTTC
.	TRBV15	TRBJ2-7	TRBD1	CATSRDLRDRAHEQYF	TGTGCCACCAGCAGAGATTTGAGGGACAGGGCCCACGAGCAGTACTTC
.	TRBV15	TRBJ2-1	TRBD2	CATSRGTGLGDNEQFF	TGTGCCACCAGCAGAGGAACAGGACTAGGGGACAATGAGCAGTTCTTC
few	TRBV30	TRBJ2-5	TRBD2	CAWSALAGGETQYF	TGTGCCTGGAGTGCCCTAGCGGGGGGTGAGACCCAGTACTTC
few	TRBV6-5	TRBJ2-5	.	CASSYRETQYF	TGTGCCAGCAGCTACCGTGAGACCCAGTACTTC
.	TRBV9	TRBJ1-4	.	CASSVSEGGGYEKLFF	TGTGCCAGCAGCGTCTCTGAAGGGGGGGGGTATGAAAAACTGTTTTTT
.	TRBV7-3	TRBJ2-2	TRBD1	CASARDRGQIGELFF	TGTGCCAGCGCCCGGGACAGGGGACAGATCGGGGAGCTGTTTTTT
.	TRBV11-1	TRBJ2-2	TRBD2	CASSLRPATSGAGELFF	TGTGCCAGCAGCTTAAGGCCTGCGACTAGCGGTGCCGGGGAGCTGTTTTTT
.	TRBV6-1	TRBJ1-2	.	CASSEREYGYTF	TGTGCCAGCAGTGAAAGGGAGTATGGCTACACCTTC
.	TRBV6-5	TRBJ2-1	TRBD1	CASRRTGQAYNEQFF	TGTGCCAGCAGAAGAACGGGACAGGCCTACAATGAGCAGTTCTTC
.	TRBV4-1	TRBJ2-1	TRBD1	CASSQIGTGRYNEQFF	TGCGCCAGCAGCCAAATAGGGACAGGGAGGTACAATGAGCAGTTCTTC
.	TRBV2	TRBJ1-5	TRBD1	CASSVGQGINQPQHF	TGTGCCAGCAGTGTGGGACAGGGGATCAATCAGCCCCAGCATTTT
.	TRBV5-1	TRBJ1-1	.	CASSLEGQGQAFF	TGCGCCAGCAGCTTGGAGGGTCAGGGGCAAGCTTTCTTT
.	TRBV4-3	TRBJ2-7	.	CASSQDGSAGAHRPYEQYF	TGCGCCAGCAGCCAAGATGGAAGCGCGGGGGCCCACCGGCCCTACGAGCAGTACTTC
.	TRBV9	TRBJ1-2	.	CASDAGSNYGYTF	TGTGCCAGCGACGCAGGGTCAAACTATGGCTACACCTTC
few	TRBV5-6	TRBJ1-5	.	CASSLGQANQPQHF	TGTGCCAGCAGCTTGGGACAGGCGAATCAGCCCCAGCATTTT
.	TRBV9	TRBJ2-3	TRBD2	CASSVDPGGAVDTQYF	TGTGCCAGCAGCGTAGATCCCGGGGGGGCCGTAGATACGCAGTATTTT
.	TRBV5-1	TRBJ1-5	.	CASSSTGQPNQPQHF	TGCGCCAGCAGCTCCACCGGACAGCCCAATCAGCCCCAGCATTTT
.	TRBV9	TRBJ1-3	.	CASSPTENTSGNTIYF	TGTGCCAGCAGCCCAACCGAAAACACCTCCGGAAACACCATATATTTT
.	TRBV4-2	TRBJ2-7	.	CASSPQGYDEQYF	TGTGCCAGCAGCCCTCAGGGATACGACGAGCAGTACTTC
.	TRBV14	TRBJ2-2	TRBD2	CASSQGLAGVSNTGELFF	TGTGCCAGCAGCCAAGGACTAGCGGGGGTCTCGAACACCGGGGAGCTGTTTTTT
few	TRBV4-1	TRBJ1-1	.	CASSQGSWSSNGEAFF	TGCGCCAGCAGCCAAGGAAGTTGGAGCAGCAATGGTGAAGCTTTCTTT